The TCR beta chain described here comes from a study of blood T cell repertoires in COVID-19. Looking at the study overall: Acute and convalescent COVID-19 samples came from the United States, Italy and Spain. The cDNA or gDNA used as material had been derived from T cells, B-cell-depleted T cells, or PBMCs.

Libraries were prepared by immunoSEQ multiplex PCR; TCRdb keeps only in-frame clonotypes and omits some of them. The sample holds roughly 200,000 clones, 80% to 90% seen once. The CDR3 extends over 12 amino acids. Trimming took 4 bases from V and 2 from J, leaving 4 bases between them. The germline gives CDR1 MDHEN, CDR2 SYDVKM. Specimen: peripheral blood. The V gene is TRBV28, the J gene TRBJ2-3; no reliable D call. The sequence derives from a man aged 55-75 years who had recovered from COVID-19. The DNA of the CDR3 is TGTGCCAGCAGTTCCGTCACAGATACGCAGTATTTT. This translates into CASSSVTDTQYF.